These 23 T cell receptor beta chains originate from one sample sequenced in a study of blood T cell repertoires in COVID-19. Repertoires were generated with immunoSEQ multiplex PCR, while TCRdb's copy carries only in-frame clones and drops some. Counted here are some 270,000 clones, 70% to 85% occurring once; the ten biggest clones make up about 0.9%. Source material: peripheral blood. Receptors originate from a human donor with COVID-19, enrolled during active disease. The donor label of this sample is uncertain.

The chain has TRBV2 and TRBJ2-1; D gene ambiguous. The CDR3 is 15 residues long. Per the germline V gene, CDR1 is SNHLY and CDR2 is FYNNEI. V was trimmed by 2 bases and J by 13 bases, leaving 21 bases between them. The CDR3 coding sequence is TGTGCCAGCAGTGAATACGGAGTACCCGCTTTTGGTCAGTTCTTC. It yields the protein CASSEYGVPAFGQFF.

This clone was recorded once. This sequence joins TRBV3-1 (or the pseudogene TRBV3-2) and TRBJ2-7, with unresolved D. Germline CDR1 and CDR2: LGHDT and YNNKEL (reference sequence). The V gene lost 4 bases and the J gene lost 4 bases, with 11 bases spanning the gap. CDR3 length: 13 residues. CDR3 coding DNA: TGTGCCAGCAGCCTTCTCGGTCCTTACGAGCAGTACTTC. Amino acid sequence: CASSLLGPYEQYF.

This chain connects TRBV13 to TRBJ2-3, with 13 bases matching TRBD2. With V trimmed by 4 bases and J by 5 bases, 9 bases remained unmatched. The CDR3 is 17 residues long. The germline V gene encodes CDR1 PRHDT and CDR2 FYEKMQ (reference sequence). Here the CDR3 DNA reads TGTGCCAGCAGCTCCTGGACTAGCGGGAGCCTGATAGATACGCAGTATTTT. Encoded protein: CASSSWTSGSLIDTQYF.

The chain combines TRBV6-5 with TRBJ1-1; 7 bases line up with TRBD1. Germline V gene lookup returns CDR1 MNHEY and CDR2 SVGAGI. The CDR3 is made up of 14 amino acids. Germline trimming cut 6 bases from V and 6 bases from J; bases unmatched to any gene: 10. The CDR3 sequence: CASSPGTETPEAFF. CDR3 nucleotides: TGTGCCAGCAGCCCCGGGACAGAGACTCCTGAAGCTTTCTTT.

V is TRBV3-1 (or the pseudogene TRBV3-2) and J is TRBJ2-7; the match to TRBD1 covers 10 bases. The CDR3 has 15 amino acids. Germline lookup yields CDR1 LGHDT and CDR2 YNNKEL (reference sequence). V dropped 6 bases and J dropped 5; count of bases not matched to a gene: 10. The CDR3 coding sequence is TGTGCCAGCAGTCCTAGTGACAGGGGGCATCACGAGCAGTACTTC. It specifies CASSPSDRGHHEQYF.

This chain joins TRBV27 and TRBJ1-6; maybe TRBD1 (6 bases). Trimming shortened V by 4 bases and J by 6 bases, and 25 bases separated the two germline ends. CDR3 length: 19 residues. Germline CDR1 reads MNHEY; CDR2 reads SMNVEV (reference sequence). The CDR3: CASSSSSNYRDTPNSPLHF. CDR3 sequence (DNA): TGTGCCAGCAGTTCATCCTCTAACTACCGGGACACACCTAATTCACCCCTCCACTTT.

The chain couples TRBV5-6 to TRBJ2-4; D perhaps matches TRBD1 (6 bases). V was cut by 3 bases and J by 2 bases, with 18 bases left in between. This CDR3 contains 17 residues. Germline CDR1 and CDR2: SGHDT and YYEEEE. CDR3 sequence reads: CASSSPDVGQPKNIQYF. The DNA of the CDR3 is TGTGCCAGCAGCTCTCCGGACGTAGGACAGCCCAAAAACATTCAGTACTTC.

The chain recombines TRBV19 with TRBJ2-1, with 8 positions matching TRBD1. The V and J ends lost 8 bases and 9 bases, in that order; junction bases with no gene match: 12. CDR3 length: 14 residues. In germline, CDR1 is LNHDA, CDR2 SQIVND (reference sequence). The DNA for the CDR3 is TGTGCCAGTGAGGGCAGGGGGCTTAGGAGTGAGCAGTTCTTC. It is translated as CASEGRGLRSEQFF.

This clone was counted between two and nine times. V usage is TRBV5-4 and J usage is TRBJ2-3; possibly TRBD2 for D (5 bases). The germline V gene has CDR1 SGHNT and CDR2 YYREEE (reference sequence). This CDR3 region has 13 residues. Trimming left V 4 bases short and J 5 bases short, with 11 bases between. The CDR3 reads CASSGGVEDTQYF. CDR3 nucleotides: TGTGCCAGCAGCGGAGGAGTTGAAGATACGCAGTATTTT. Using reference TRBV5-4 and TRBJ2-3 for the parts outside the CDR3, the full variable domain is ETGVTQSPTHLIKTRGQQVTLRCSSQSGHNTVSWYQQALGQGPQFIFQYYREEENGRGNFPPRFSGLQFPNYSSELNVNALELDDSALYLCASSGGVEDTQYFGPGTRLTVL.

This clone has a single count. This chain links TRBV2 with TRBJ1-5; TRBD1 might be the D (5 bases). Germline V CDR1 and CDR2: SNHLY, FYNNEI. Trimming shortened V by 4 bases and J by 6 bases, and 10 bases separated the two germline ends. The CDR3 has 13 residues. The CDR3 bases are TGTGCCAGCAGTGGTCAGGGCGGTCAGCCCCAGCATTTT. It yields the protein CASSGQGGQPQHF. The full variable domain, with the rest looked up from reference TRBV2 and TRBJ1-5, is EPEVTQTPSHQVTQMGQEVILRCVPISNHLYFYWYRQILGQKVEFLVSFYNNEISEKSEIFDDQFSVERPDGSNFTLKIRSTKLEDSAMYFCASSGQGGQPQHFGDGTRLSIL.

The rearrangement joins TRBV19 to TRBJ1-2; 8 nucleotides align to TRBD1. CDR3 length: 14 amino acids. V trimming: 3 bases; J trimming: 4 bases; junction bases outside the gene matches: 4. Germline V gives CDR1 LNHDA, CDR2 SQIVND (reference sequence). The chain's CDR3 is CASSIRDRIYGYTF. The CDR3 region has the DNA TGTGCCAGTAGTATCCGGGACAGGATCTATGGCTACACCTTC.

The chain is built from TRBV6-6 and TRBJ1-4; D might be TRBD1 (5 bases). Trimming cost V 6 bases and J 0 bases, with 14 bases left between them. This CDR3 comprises 16 residues. Germline V CDR1 and CDR2: MNHNY, SVGAGI (reference sequence). CDR3 sequence: CASSDTGVATNEKLFF. CDR3 nucleotides: TGTGCCAGCAGCGACACAGGAGTTGCAACTAATGAAAAACTGTTTTTT.

The gene calls are TRBV6-1 and TRBJ2-1; D gene unclear. The V gene's germline CDR1 is MNHNS and CDR2 SASEGT. The CDR3 totals 15 residues. The germline V and J ends were trimmed by 1 base and 4 bases, with 11 bases remaining between them. In nucleotides, the CDR3 is TGTGCCAGCAGTGAAGAGATGCGGTCGTACAATGAGCAGTTCTTC. Its translation: CASSEEMRSYNEQFF.

This clone has just one count. The rearrangement links TRBV6-5 to TRBJ2-2, with TRBD2 matching over 7 bases. Trimming at V came to 1 base and at J to 5 bases, leaving 7 bases not matched to a gene. The CDR3 runs to 16 residues. In germline, CDR1 is MNHEY, CDR2 SVGAGI. The CDR3 spells CASSYWGGSSTGELFF. The DNA of the CDR3 is TGTGCCAGCAGTTACTGGGGCGGGAGTAGTACCGGGGAGCTGTTTTTT.

This chain links TRBV4-1 with TRBJ2-3, with 11 positions matching TRBD2. The CDR3 has 18 amino acids. Germline CDR1 is MGHRA and CDR2 is YSYEKL. The junction had 10 bases not matched to a gene; V was cut back by 1 base and J by 4 bases. CDR3 region: CASSQGQLAGGSADTQYF. In nucleotides, the CDR3 is TGCGCCAGCAGCCAAGGCCAATTAGCGGGAGGGTCAGCAGATACGCAGTATTTT.

This clone was detected once. This chain joins TRBV7-3 and TRBJ2-2, with TRBD2 as a possible D gene (6 bases). Deletions cut 2 bases from V and 2 bases from J, with 9 bases between. The germline V gene encodes CDR1 SGHTA and CDR2 FQGTGA. The CDR3 is 15 residues long. The CDR3 spells CASSLGGSNTGELFF. The CDR3 DNA follows: TGTGCCAGCAGCTTAGGAGGGTCTAACACCGGGGAGCTGTTTTTT.

The rearrangement joins TRBV5-8 to TRBJ1-3; 7 nucleotides align to TRBD1. Germline assignment: CDR1 SGHTS and CDR2 YDEGEE. This CDR3 contains 15 residues. J gave up 0 bases and V 4 bases, and 4 bases lay outside the gene matches. CDR3 region: CASSPDRYSGNTIYF. CDR3 coding DNA: TGTGCCAGCAGCCCGGACAGGTACTCTGGAAACACCATATATTTT.

This clone was seen once. The J gene is TRBJ2-5, the V gene TRBV4-1, with TRBD2 identical over 7 bases. V was clipped by 1 base and J by 7 bases; unmatched bases: 9. The CDR3 consists of 15 residues. The germline gives CDR1 MGHRA, CDR2 YSYEKL. The CDR3 DNA is TGCGCCAGCAGCCAAGGCGTCGTTAGGGAGGGGACCCAGTACTTC. Protein product: CASSQGVVREGTQYF.

The sample holds many counts of this clone. This chain links TRBV7-2 with TRBJ1-2; D gene ambiguous. The CDR3 consists of 13 residues. The germline V gene encodes CDR1 SGHTA and CDR2 FQGNSA. V was clipped by 4 bases and J by 3 bases, with 9 bases between them. The CDR3 loop is CASSWTGDYGYTF. The CDR3 nucleotides read TGTGCCAGCAGCTGGACCGGGGACTATGGCTACACCTTC.

The V gene is TRBV19, the J gene TRBJ1-1; TRBD1 aligns across 9 bases. This CDR3 spans 15 amino acids. Germline loops: CDR1 LNHDA, CDR2 SQIVND (reference sequence). Trimming took 4 bases from V and 6 from J; bases not matched to a gene: 9. The CDR3 DNA is TGTGCCAGTAGTAGGAGGGACAGGGCAAGTCCTGAAGCTTTCTTT. As protein: CASSRRDRASPEAFF.

This chain connects TRBV11-2 to TRBJ2-5; 8 nucleotides line up with TRBD1. CDR3 size: 16 residues. CDR1 is SGHAT, CDR2 FQNNGV, per germline. Losses at the gene ends were 3 bases for V and 1 base for J; bases not matched to a gene: 7. The CDR3 DNA follows: TGTGCCAGCAGCTTCGGACAGGGCGGAATCCAAGAGACCCAGTACTTC. Encoded protein: CASSFGQGGIQETQYF. The variable domain in full, completed from reference TRBV11-2 and TRBJ2-5, reads EAGVAQSPRYKIIEKRQSVAFWCNPISGHATLYWYQQILGQGPKLLIQFQNNGVVDDSQLPKDRFSAERLKGVDSTLKIQPAKLEDSAVYLCASSFGQGGIQETQYFGPGTRLLVL.

This chain links TRBV27 with TRBJ2-7; 11 positions match TRBD2. This CDR3 spans 18 amino acids. The germline V gene encodes CDR1 MNHEY and CDR2 SMNVEV (reference sequence). The V segment lost 3 bases and the J segment 0 bases; nucleotides outside the gene matches: 10. The CDR3 loop is CASSFKGTSGWYSYEQYF. The DNA of the CDR3 is TGTGCCAGCAGTTTCAAAGGGACTAGCGGTTGGTACTCCTACGAGCAGTACTTC.

The gene calls are TRBV20-1 and TRBJ1-6; D gene uncertain. V was shortened by 3 bases and J by 0 bases, with 24 bases between the two germline ends. The CDR3 is 20 residues long. CDR1 and CDR2 from the germline V gene are DFQATT and SNEGSKA (reference sequence). CDR3 residues: CSASMGFGDFISSYNSPLHF. Written as DNA, the CDR3 is TGCAGTGCTAGTATGGGATTCGGGGATTTTATCAGCTCCTATAATTCACCCCTCCACTTT.